One and the same sample provided the 5 T cell receptor beta chains below, sequenced in a study of beta chain features in type 1 diabetes. Every isolated RNA sample was fully reverse transcribed, so sequencing captured expressed TCRB transcripts. Some clones are missing from TCRdb's copy, which holds only in-frame ones; the method was immunoSEQ multiplex PCR. The table lists a few hundred thousand clones, 9% to 10% of them singletons, with about 0.037% in the top ten. Sequencing used naive CD4+ T cells from blood. These receptor sequences come from a woman aged 18-29 years in good health.

The chain links TRBV5-1 to TRBJ2-7; D is perhaps TRBD2 (5 bases). V was pared by 0 bases and J by 0 bases, with 13 bases between. CDR3 size: 16 residues. Germline V gives CDR1 SGHRS, CDR2 YFSETQ. The CDR3 DNA sequence: TGCGCCAGCAGCTTGGGCGGGCAGTCCTCCTCCTACGAGCAGTACTTC. It yields the protein CASSLGGQSSSYEQYF.

This clone was picked up a small number of times. This chain links TRBV19 with TRBJ2-5; 10 nucleotides align to TRBD2. The CDR3 runs to 15 residues. Germline lookup yields CDR1 LNHDA and CDR2 SQIVND (reference sequence). V dropped 5 bases and J dropped 4; count of bases not matched to a gene: 7. The CDR3 sequence: CASSRTAGGGETQYF. Here the CDR3 DNA reads TGTGCCAGTAGTCGCACAGCGGGAGGGGGAGAGACCCAGTACTTC.

The chain carries TRBV19 and TRBJ1-2; D not certain. Looked up from germline, CDR1 is LNHDA and CDR2 is SQIVND (reference sequence). V was clipped by 11 bases and J by 8 bases, with 15 bases between them. CDR3 length: 11 residues. The CDR3 DNA sequence: TGTGCCCTGAGAAGTATGGTGGGCTACACCTTC. The encoded protein is CALRSMVGYTF. Looking up the rest from reference TRBV19 and TRBJ1-2 gives the full variable domain: DGGITQSPKYLFRKEGQNVTLSCEQNLNHDAMYWYRQDPGQGLRLIYYSQIVNDFQKGDIAEGYSVSREKKESFPLTVTSAQKNPTAFYLCALRSMVGYTFGSGTRLTVV.

The chain combines TRBV30 with TRBJ1-5; D gene ambiguous. This CDR3 comprises 13 residues. Germline CDR1 and CDR2: GTSNPN and SVGIG (reference sequence). V was clipped by 1 base and J by 5 bases, with 9 bases between them. Here the CDR3 reads CAWSEGRDQPQHF. The DNA for the CDR3 is TGTGCCTGGAGTGAAGGGAGGGATCAGCCCCAGCATTTT.

This clone occurred a few times. This chain connects TRBV5-1 to TRBJ2-1; tentative D call: TRBD1 (5 bases). Germline V gene lookup returns CDR1 SGHRS and CDR2 YFSETQ. Trimming removed 5 bases from V and 5 bases from J, with 14 bases in between. The CDR3 runs 14 residues. The CDR3 DNA reads as TGCGCCAGCAGGGCCCCGGAAGGGGACAATGAGCAGTTCTTC. It specifies CASRAPEGDNEQFF.